One and the same sample provided the 13 T cell receptor beta chains below, sequenced in a study of blood T cell repertoires in COVID-19. The method was immunoSEQ multiplex PCR; TCRdb's version includes in-frame clones alone and lacks a portion of them. The data show about 240,000 clones, roughly 87% seen once. Material for sequencing was PBMCs or T cells enriched from blood (not recorded which). These receptors originate from a young woman with acute COVID-19.

The genes are TRBV11-3 and TRBJ2-2, with D possibly TRBD1 on 5 matching bases. With 1 base removed from V and 7 bases from J, the gap between germline ends came to 7 bases. Per the germline V gene, CDR1 is SGHNT and CDR2 is YENEEA. CDR3 length: 13 amino acids. The CDR3 spells CASSLGGYGELFF. For the CDR3, the DNA is TGTGCCAGCAGCTTAGGGGGCTACGGGGAGCTGTTTTTT.

A single count supports this clone. The chain joins TRBV28 to TRBJ1-2; D may be TRBD1 (5 bases). There are 12 residues in the CDR3. The germline V gene has CDR1 MDHEN and CDR2 SYDVKM. V lost 5 bases to trimming and J lost 9 bases, with 13 bases between them. As DNA, the CDR3 is TGTGCCAGCAGTCTCCCAGGGAGGCGCTACACCTTC. Amino acids: CASSLPGRRYTF.

V gene TRBV6-5 combines with J gene TRBJ1-1, with a possible D match to TRBD1 (6 bases). Germline V gene data show CDR1 as MNHEY and CDR2 as SVGAGI. The CDR3 has 15 residues. V was cut by 6 bases and J by 1 base, with 15 bases left in between. The CDR3 reads CASRKGRGQNTEAFF. The CDR3 DNA reads as TGTGCCAGCAGAAAAGGGCGGGGGCAGAACACTGAAGCTTTCTTT.

The chain joins TRBV5-1 to TRBJ2-3, with 9 positions matching TRBD2. V lost 3 bases to trimming and J lost 4 bases; unmatched junction nucleotides: 9. The CDR3 covers 16 residues. CDR1 and CDR2 from the germline V gene are SGHRS and YFSETQ. In DNA, the CDR3 is TGCGCCAGCAGCTCGGGCGGGGGGGCCTCGGCAGATACGCAGTATTTT. Translated, it gives CASSSGGGASADTQYF.

The rearrangement joins TRBV5-4 to TRBJ2-7, with TRBD2 matching 7 bases. Looked up from germline, CDR1 is SGHNT and CDR2 is YYREEE (reference sequence). The CDR3 spans 15 residues. V dropped 0 bases and J dropped 4; count of bases not matched to a gene: 7. Written as DNA, the CDR3 is TGTGCCAGCAGCTTGGATGGCGGGGGTGTGTACGAGCAGTACTTC. Amino acids: CASSLDGGGVYEQYF.

This chain uses TRBV5-1 with TRBJ1-4; 9 nucleotides agree with TRBD1. Germline loops: CDR1 SGHRS, CDR2 YFSETQ. CDR3 length: 15 residues. J lost 4 bases, V lost 4 bases, and 5 bases had no gene match. The CDR3 DNA sequence: TGCGCCAGCAGCGCACAGGGGGCAGGTAATGAAAAACTGTTTTTT. This encodes CASSAQGAGNEKLFF.

V and J are TRBV9 and TRBJ1-5; TRBD1 is a possible D gene (5 bases). The germline V and J ends were trimmed by 0 bases and 4 bases, with 8 bases remaining between them. The CDR3 covers 14 residues. In germline, CDR1 is SGDLS, CDR2 YYNGEE. The DNA for the CDR3 is TGTGCCAGCAGCGTAGCTGGGGGGAATCAGCCCCAGCATTTT. Protein: CASSVAGGNQPQHF.

The chain joins TRBV24-1 to TRBJ2-5, with 8 bases fitting TRBD1. The J segment lost 7 bases and the V segment lost 3 bases, leaving 6 bases of the junction unmatched. Germline V gene data show CDR1 as KGHDR and CDR2 as SFDVKD. The CDR3 runs 14 residues. The CDR3 DNA sequence: TGTGCCACCAGTGATGTAGGACAGGGTGCGACCCAGTACTTC. Its translation is CATSDVGQGATQYF.

The chain carries TRBV12-5 and TRBJ1-5; possible D gene TRBD1, 6 bases. This CDR3 comprises 17 residues. Germline CDR1 reads LGHNT; CDR2 reads FRNRAP. V was cut by 0 bases and J by 2 bases, with 14 bases left in between. CDR3 region: CASGLVPGESGNQPQHF. The DNA for the CDR3 is TGTGCTAGTGGTTTGGTGCCAGGGGAGTCTGGCAATCAGCCCCAGCATTTT.

The CDR3: CASSLGQGGYEQYF. In nucleotides, the CDR3 is TGTGCCAGCAGCTTAGGCCAGGGGGGATACGAGCAGTACTTC. This chain uses TRBV7-6 with TRBJ2-7; D is perhaps TRBD1 (7 bases). This CDR3 region has 14 residues. V gave up 1 base and J gave up 4 bases, with 11 bases separating them. CDR1 is SGHVS and CDR2 is FNYEAQ in the germline V gene. The variable domain in full, with the rest retrieved from reference TRBV7-6 and TRBJ2-7, is GAGVSQSPRYKVTKRGQDVALRCDPISGHVSLYWYRQALGQGPEFLTYFNYEAQQDKSGLPNDRFSAERPEGSISTLTIQRTEQRDSAMYRCASSLGQGGYEQYFGPGTRLTVT.

Worth noting for this clone: One junction end disagrees with the germline gene, perhaps due to a read error. V and J are TRBV4-2 and TRBJ1-2, with a weak D call TRBD1 (5 bases). Germline V gene data show CDR1 as LGHNA and CDR2 as YNFKEQ. The CDR3 is made up of 15 amino acids. Written as DNA, the CDR3 is TGTGCCAGCAGCGAAGAACAGGCGACTTTCTATGGCTACACCTTC. It yields the protein CASSEEQATFYGYTF.

The genes are TRBV19 and TRBJ2-3, with a tentative D call TRBD1 (6 bases). Germline CDR1 and CDR2: LNHDA and SQIVND (reference sequence). The CDR3 has 15 residues. V lost 6 bases to trimming and J lost 3 bases, with 16 bases between them. CDR3 bases: TGTGCCAGTAGCTCGTCGACAGGAATAACAGATACGCAGTATTTT. Translation: CASSSSTGITDTQYF. The full variable domain, completed using reference TRBV19 and TRBJ2-3, is DGGITQSPKYLFRKEGQNVTLSCEQNLNHDAMYWYRQDPGQGLRLIYYSQIVNDFQKGDIAEGYSVSREKKESFPLTVTSAQKNPTAFYLCASSSSTGITDTQYFGPGTRLTVL.

The genes are TRBV14 and TRBJ2-7; 7 bases are shared with TRBD1. The CDR3 runs to 15 residues. CDR1 is SGHDN, CDR2 FVKESK, per germline. V shed 6 bases and J 5 bases; nucleotides not matched to a gene: 13. The CDR3 nucleotides read TGTGCCAGCAGTCCATTCCAGGGACAGTTGAACGAGCAGTACTTC. Amino acids: CASSPFQGQLNEQYF.